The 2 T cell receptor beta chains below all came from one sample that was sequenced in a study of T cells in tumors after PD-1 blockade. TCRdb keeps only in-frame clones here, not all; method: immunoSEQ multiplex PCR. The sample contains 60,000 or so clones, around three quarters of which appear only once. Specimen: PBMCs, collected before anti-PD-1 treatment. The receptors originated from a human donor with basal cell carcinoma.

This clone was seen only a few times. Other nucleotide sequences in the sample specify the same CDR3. The chain's CDR3 is CASSLAGTEKLFF. In DNA form, the CDR3 reads TGTGCCAGCAGTTTGGCGGGGACAGAAAAACTGTTTTTT. The chain employs TRBV12-3 or TRBV12-4 and TRBJ1-4; a weak D match, TRBD1 (6 bases). The CDR3 has 13 residues. Trimming removed 3 bases at V and 8 bases at J, with 10 bases between.

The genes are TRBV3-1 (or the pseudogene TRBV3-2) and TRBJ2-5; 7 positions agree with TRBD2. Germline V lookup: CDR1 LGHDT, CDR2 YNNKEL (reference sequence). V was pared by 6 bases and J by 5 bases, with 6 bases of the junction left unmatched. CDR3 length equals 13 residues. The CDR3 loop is CASRVGGVETQYF. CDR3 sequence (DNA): TGTGCCAGCAGGGTTGGGGGGGTGGAGACCCAGTACTTC.